The 29 T cell receptor beta chains listed next were all sequenced from one sample in a study of blood T cell repertoires in COVID-19. This table comes from immunoSEQ multiplex PCR, and its TCRdb copy is limited to in-frame clones, with some not included. The sample holds 160,000 or so clones, 90% seen once. Sequences were obtained from peripheral blood. The receptor source for this set is a man aged 60-69 years with active or convalescent COVID-19.

The gene calls are TRBV6-1 and TRBJ2-1; 8 nucleotides agree with TRBD2. V trimming: 1 base; J trimming: 2 bases; junction bases outside the gene matches: 7. The CDR3 has 17 residues. In germline, CDR1 is MNHNS, CDR2 SASEGT. This CDR3 is CASSEGTAGGTYNEQFF. The CDR3 DNA reads as TGTGCCAGCAGTGAAGGGACGGCGGGGGGAACCTACAATGAGCAGTTCTTC.

This clone was seen just once. The chain recombines TRBV7-2 with TRBJ1-4, with 8 positions matching TRBD1. Unmatched junction bases numbered 9, after V lost 4 bases and J lost 8 bases. The CDR3 has 15 amino acids. The germline V gene has CDR1 SGHTA and CDR2 FQGNSA. CDR3 bases: TGTGCCAGCAGCTCCAGGGGGCGAGTTTGGGAAAAACTGTTTTTT. Amino acids: CASSSRGRVWEKLFF.

The chain uses TRBV10-2 and TRBJ2-5, with a tentative D call TRBD2 (6 bases). Trimming left V 5 bases short and J 1 base short, with 14 bases between. This CDR3 contains 15 residues. The germline gives CDR1 WSHSY, CDR2 SAAADI. This chain's CDR3 is CASSRNSGPQETQYF. The DNA of the CDR3 is TGCGCCAGCAGTAGGAATAGCGGACCCCAAGAGACCCAGTACTTC.

In this sample, this clone turned up a few times. This chain joins TRBV5-1 and TRBJ2-3, with a weak D call TRBD2 (6 bases). The CDR3 consists of 15 residues. Trimming cost V 2 bases and J 0 bases, with 10 bases left between them. Per germline, CDR1 SGHRS and CDR2 YFSETQ. CDR3 region: CASSFFGTSTDTQYF. CDR3 bases: TGCGCCAGCAGCTTTTTCGGGACTAGCACAGATACGCAGTATTTT. Using reference TRBV5-1 and TRBJ2-3 for the parts outside the CDR3, the full variable domain is KAGVTQTPRYLIKTRGQQVTLSCSPISGHRSVSWYQQTPGQGLQFLFEYFSETQRNKGNFPGRFSGRQFSNSRSEMNVSTLELGDSALYLCASSFFGTSTDTQYFGPGTRLTVL.

The chain links TRBV14 to TRBJ1-1; the match to TRBD1 covers 7 bases. Germline CDR1 and CDR2: SGHDN and FVKESK. Trimming cost V 4 bases and J 11 bases; bases outside gene matches: 10. The CDR3 length is 13 residues. The CDR3 sequence is CASSRTQAGGAFF. The CDR3 coding sequence is TGTGCCAGCAGCCGGACCCAAGCAGGGGGGGCTTTCTTT.

This chain uses TRBV7-8 with TRBJ2-3; 7 bases agree with TRBD2. Germline V gene sequence: CDR1 SGHVS, CDR2 FQNEAQ. After removal of 5 bases from V and 4 bases from J, the junction contained 15 bases not matched to a gene. The CDR3 totals 17 residues. CDR3 protein: CASSRDLAGDTPDTQYF. In DNA, the CDR3 is TGTGCCAGCAGCCGAGATCTTGCGGGAGACACACCAGATACGCAGTATTTT.

CDR3 in DNA: TGTGCCAGCAGCTTAAGGGGATCAACTAATGAAAAACTGTTTTTT. Its protein product is CASSLRGSTNEKLFF. This chain connects TRBV5-5 to TRBJ1-4, with D maybe TRBD1 (5 bases). With 2 bases removed from V and 0 bases from J, the gap between germline ends came to 8 bases. The CDR3 spans 15 residues. Germline CDR1 reads SGHKS; CDR2 reads YYEKEE (reference sequence).

The V call is TRBV15, the J call TRBJ1-5, with 9 nucleotides matching TRBD1. V lost 6 bases to trimming and J lost 6 bases; unmatched junction nucleotides: 12. Germline V lookup: CDR1 LNHNV, CDR2 YYDKDF (reference sequence). CDR3 length: 16 residues. DNA for the CDR3: TGTGCCACCAGGGGGGGACAGGGAGGTTCAATTCAGCCCCAGCATTTT. This sequence encodes CATRGGQGGSIQPQHF. The full variable domain, completed using reference TRBV15 and TRBJ1-5, is DAMVIQNPRYQVTQFGKPVTLSCSQTLNHNVMYWYQQKSSQAPKLLFHYYDKDFNNEADTPDNFQSRRPNTSFCFLDIRSPGLGDTAMYLCATRGGQGGSIQPQHFGDGTRLSIL.

The chain employs TRBV6-6 and TRBJ1-1; tentatively, D is TRBD1 (5 bases). From germline, CDR1 is MNHNY and CDR2 SVGAGI (reference sequence). V was trimmed by 2 bases and J by 2 bases, leaving 6 bases between them. This CDR3 has 13 residues. CDR3 sequence (DNA): TGTGCCAGCAGTTACAGGGGAAACACTGAAGCTTTCTTT. Translated: CASSYRGNTEAFF.

This chain links TRBV7-9 with TRBJ2-6, with a possible D match to TRBD1 (6 bases). This CDR3 contains 14 residues. Germline lookup yields CDR1 SEHNR and CDR2 FQNEAQ (reference sequence). The ends were cut back, 5 bases at V and 3 bases at J, with 8 bases in the middle. This CDR3 reads CASSNRVGANVLTF. The CDR3 DNA is TGTGCCAGCAGCAACAGGGTTGGGGCCAACGTCCTGACTTTC.

J is TRBJ2-3 and V is TRBV19, with TRBD1 identical over 11 bases. CDR1 is LNHDA and CDR2 is SQIVND in the germline V gene (reference sequence). The length of the CDR3 is 18 residues. V lost 2 bases to trimming and J lost 2 bases; unmatched junction nucleotides: 9. The DNA for the CDR3 is TGTGCCAGTAGTATAAACCCGGGACAGGGGGAACTCACAGATACGCAGTATTTT. Translated, it gives CASSINPGQGELTDTQYF.

This clone was found a few times. The CDR3 region is CASSPPGTVKALHF. CDR3 sequence (DNA): TGTGCCAGCAGCCCCCCTGGGACAGTGAAAGCCCTCCACTTT. The chain couples TRBV11-2 to TRBJ1-6, with TRBD1 matching 7 bases. This CDR3 region has 14 residues. V lost 5 bases and J lost 14; bases outside the gene matches: 12. Germline V lookup: CDR1 SGHAT, CDR2 FQNNGV.

The rearrangement links TRBV28 to TRBJ1-2, with 8 bases lining up with TRBD1. The CDR3 loop spans 17 amino acids. The germline V gene has CDR1 MDHEN and CDR2 SYDVKM. V dropped 5 bases and J dropped 1; count of bases not matched to a gene: 12. This chain's CDR3 is CASSPGQGPFLNYGYTF. CDR3 nucleotides: TGTGCCAGCAGTCCAGGACAGGGCCCTTTCCTTAACTATGGCTACACCTTC.

The DNA for the CDR3 is TGTGCCAGCGCAACCCAGGAGGGGACTGAAGCTTTCTTT. Translation: CASATQEGTEAFF. This chain connects TRBV11-1 to TRBJ1-1, with D possibly matching TRBD1 (5 bases). V was cut by 8 bases and J by 5 bases, with 15 bases left in between. The CDR3 totals 13 residues. Germline V gene sequence: CDR1 SGHAT, CDR2 FQDESV (reference sequence). Together with reference TRBV11-1 and TRBJ1-1, the CDR3 gives the full variable domain: EAEVAQSPRYKITEKSQAVAFWCDPISGHATLYWYRQILGQGPELLVQFQDESVVDDSQLPKDRFSAERLKGVDSTLKIQPAELGDSAMYLCASATQEGTEAFFGQGTRLTVV.

The genes are TRBV11-2 and TRBJ1-1; D call uncertain. V lost 0 bases to trimming and J lost 2 bases, with 7 bases between them. The CDR3 spans 14 residues. The germline gives CDR1 SGHAT, CDR2 FQNNGV. The CDR3 is CASSLDIVNTEAFF. DNA of the CDR3: TGTGCCAGCAGCTTAGATATCGTAAACACTGAAGCTTTCTTT.

This rearrangement joins TRBV6-4 to TRBJ1-2; possibly TRBD1 for D (6 bases). The ends were cut back, 3 bases at V and 7 bases at J, with 12 bases in the middle. Germline CDR1 is MRHNA and CDR2 is SNTAGT. CDR3 size: 13 residues. Here the CDR3 reads CASSENRDGGYTF. CDR3 nucleotides: TGTGCCAGCAGTGAGAACAGGGATGGTGGCTACACCTTC.

This sequence joins TRBV6-5 and TRBJ1-2; D call uncertain. Trimming left V 8 bases short and J 1 base short, with 11 bases between. CDR1 is MNHEY, CDR2 SVGAGI, per germline. The CDR3 runs to 13 residues. For the CDR3, the DNA is TGTGCCAGCGGGCTCGGGAATAACTATGGCTACACCTTC. Residues: CASGLGNNYGYTF.

The V and J genes are TRBV15 and TRBJ1-1, with unresolved D. From germline, CDR1 is LNHNV and CDR2 YYDKDF (reference sequence). The CDR3 length is 13 residues. V lost 0 bases, J lost 3 bases, and 5 bases lay in between. The CDR3 nucleotides read TGTGCCACCAGCAGAGATCTTGACACTGAAGCTTTCTTT. Its protein is CATSRDLDTEAFF.

This clone was seen just once. This sequence joins TRBV5-1 and TRBJ2-5, with D perhaps TRBD1 (5 bases). The CDR3 is 13 residues long. In germline, CDR1 is SGHRS, CDR2 YFSETQ. V lost 5 bases and J 0 bases, leaving 8 bases between the germline ends. In nucleotides, the CDR3 is TGCGCCAGCAGTCCAGGGTACCAAGAGACCCAGTACTTC. This gives the protein CASSPGYQETQYF.

The chain links TRBV5-6 to TRBJ2-1; TRBD2 aligns across 11 bases. Germline loops: CDR1 SGHDT, CDR2 YYEEEE. Trimming took 4 bases from V and 4 from J; bases not matched to a gene: 7. This CDR3 is 16 amino acids long. CDR3 sequence (DNA): TGTGCCAGCAGCAAGTCCGGGACTAGCGGATACAATGAGCAGTTCTTC. The encoded protein is CASSKSGTSGYNEQFF.

The chain links TRBV6-5 to TRBJ1-1; weak D call: TRBD1 (6 bases). The V end lost 5 bases, the J end lost 6 bases, and 10 bases lay between the germline ends. The CDR3 extends over 12 amino acids. Germline CDR1 reads MNHEY; CDR2 reads SVGAGI. CDR3 loop: CASSTGLAEAFF. CDR3 coding DNA: TGTGCCAGCAGTACAGGGTTGGCTGAAGCTTTCTTT.

The rearrangement uses TRBV27 and TRBJ2-1; TRBD1 is a possible D gene (5 bases). Trimming left V 4 bases short and J 4 bases short, with 17 bases between. The CDR3 totals 16 residues. Per germline, CDR1 MNHEY and CDR2 SMNVEV (reference sequence). CDR3 DNA: TGTGCCAGCAGTTCGGCAGGGCTCTACTCTTACAATGAGCAGTTCTTC. Protein: CASSSAGLYSYNEQFF.

The chain employs TRBV21-1 and TRBJ2-4; the table gives TRBD1 as D, unverified against the DNA. TRBV21-1 is designated a pseudogene. The CDR3 totals 18 residues. CDR3 bases: TGTGCCAGCAGCGCCCCGGGACAGGGGTGTGGAGCCAAAAACATTCAGTACTTC. Its protein product is CASSAPGQGCGAKNIQYF.

V and J are TRBV7-9 and TRBJ2-7; 12 bases map to TRBD1. This CDR3 spans 15 amino acids. The V segment lost 5 bases and the J segment 3 bases; nucleotides outside the gene matches: 5. CDR1 is SEHNR, CDR2 FQNEAQ, per germline (reference sequence). As DNA, the CDR3 is TGTGCCAGCAGCGTGGGGACAGGGGGCAGCTACGAGCAGTACTTC. As protein: CASSVGTGGSYEQYF.

The chain employs TRBV4-1 and TRBJ1-4, with TRBD1 as a possible D gene (6 bases). Germline V gene sequence: CDR1 MGHRA, CDR2 YSYEKL. V gave up 1 base and J gave up 3 bases, with 15 bases separating them. The CDR3 length is 17 residues. DNA for the CDR3: TGCGCCAGCAGCCAAGGCAGTCCGTACAGGGCTAATGAAAAACTGTTTTTT. Its protein product is CASSQGSPYRANEKLFF.

V is TRBV19 and J is TRBJ1-1; weak D call: TRBD1 (5 bases). The CDR3 loop spans 16 amino acids. The germline CDR1 and CDR2 sequences are LNHDA and SQIVND (reference sequence). The V and J ends lost 4 bases and 0 bases respectively, with 15 bases between them. DNA of the CDR3: TGTGCCAGTAGTAATCGACTCGACAGACTGAACACTGAAGCTTTCTTT. As protein: CASSNRLDRLNTEAFF.

This sequence joins TRBV19 and TRBJ1-2; the match to TRBD1 covers 10 bases. The J segment lost 2 bases and the V segment lost 4 bases, leaving 7 bases of the junction unmatched. The CDR3 loop spans 16 amino acids. The V gene's germline CDR1 is LNHDA and CDR2 SQIVND (reference sequence). The chain's CDR3 is CASSNPGQGVNYGYTF. DNA for the CDR3: TGTGCCAGTAGTAATCCAGGACAGGGGGTAAACTATGGCTACACCTTC.

This chain joins TRBV27 and TRBJ2-7, with TRBD1 identical over 7 bases. The CDR3 is 14 residues long. After removal of 2 bases from V and 0 bases from J, the junction contained 1 base not matched to a gene. Germline V CDR1 and CDR2: MNHEY, SMNVEV (reference sequence). The CDR3 sequence: CASSLGQASYEQYF. CDR3 nucleotide sequence: TGTGCCAGCAGTTTAGGACAGGCCTCCTACGAGCAGTACTTC.

V is TRBV4-1 and J is TRBJ2-1; TRBD2 matches at 11 bases. CDR3 size: 17 residues. Germline values: CDR1 MGHRA, CDR2 YSYEKL. Trimming cost V 1 base and J 9 bases; bases outside gene matches: 11. For the CDR3, the DNA is TGCGCCAGCAGCCAAGTGGGAACTAGCGGGAGTAAGGGTGAGCAGTTCTTC. Its translation is CASSQVGTSGSKGEQFF.